This TCR beta chain was sequenced in a study of CD8 T cells in ankylosing spondylitis. The study, taken as a whole, reports: Previously reported in reactive arthritis synovial fluid and blood were some of the motif variants. From matched ankylosing spondylitis synovial fluid, disease-linked clones were reportedly recovered at significantly enriched levels. CD8+ disease-linked clones were present at relatively low frequencies in blood. There was a TCR beta motif, made of fewer than 10 highly homologous variants, that appeared characteristic of ankylosing spondylitis blood.

The CDR3 is 18 residues long. The germline V gene has CDR1 SSHAT and CDR2 FNYEAQ (reference sequence). TCRdb independently ran MiXCR on the 5' RACE reads; one entry per CDR3 protein. Of 200,000 to 300,000 distinct CDR3 sequences in the sample, 10% were seen once. This clonotype was found a few times. Its matching antigen is unknown. Germline and junction disagree at one end, which may indicate a read error. The specimen was blood, either unsorted or a sorted T cell fraction (not recorded which). The clonotype comes from a male donor with ankylosing spondylitis or in good health (not recorded which). The chain employs TRBV7-7 and TRBJ2-2; 8 positions match TRBD2. The CDR3 is CASSSYGGAIVNSGELFF. For the CDR3, the DNA is TGTGCCAGCAGCTCCTACGGGGGGGCCATTGTGAACAGCGGGGAGCTGTTTTTT.